This T cell receptor beta chain was sequenced during a study of T cells after yellow fever vaccination. Study-level results: Most clones from primary vaccination were detected again post-booster (almost 98% CD4, 70% to 90% CD8).

Template switching by 5'RACE produced TCR cDNA, adding a universal primer site and UMIs. TCRdb processed the 5' RACE reads anew with MiXCR; each CDR3 protein has one entry. This sample has roughly 350,000 distinct CDR3 sequences, with roughly 4% found just once. There are a few counts of this clonotype. The target antigen is unknown. Source: PBMCs, taken 5 days after the yellow fever booster vaccination. The TCR originated in a man aged 18 to 30 who received the YFV17D yellow fever vaccine.

The CDR3 reads CASSRTGGGMRETQYF. The CDR3 DNA follows: TGTGCCAGCAGCAGGACAGGGGGCGGGATGCGGGAGACCCAGTACTTC. The rearrangement links TRBV7-3 to TRBJ2-5, with 11 bases that match TRBD1. Germline lookup yields CDR1 SGHTA and CDR2 FQGTGA. There are 16 residues in the CDR3. V trimming: 5 bases; J trimming: 5 bases; junction bases outside the gene matches: 10.